This T cell receptor (beta chain) was sequenced during a study of T cell responses to AZD1222 COVID-19 vaccine (dated by TCRdb to about 2021). Looking at the study overall: A total of around 240 trial participants underwent TCR sequencing, of whom roughly 210 received two doses of AZD1222 and about 25 received two doses of the MenACWY control vaccine. Enrollment into the trials was organized by age into subgroups of 18-55, 56-69 and 70-plus years, and those subgroups contained roughly 150, 30 and 60 TCR-sequenced participants, respectively. Paper-wide results and their limitations: Participants were mostly white British and included more females than males, and it was suggested by the authors that clonal diversity may have been underestimated. Spike-specific TCR breadth and depth rose significantly after two AZD1222 doses compared with day 0 and with MenACWY recipients. Epitopes outside the regions mutated in the B.1.351 and B.1.1.7 variants were reportedly recognized by nearly half of the unique spike-specific TCRs. Conclusions about previously exposed vaccinees are limited, since just a handful of AZD1222 recipients were seropositive for SARS-CoV-2 at baseline. The 56-69-year group was small, and its depth increase did not reach significance, likely because of low power. The vaccine-associated CD4 TCRs covered the entire spike protein, and the dominant responses fell in regions 160-218 and 743-854. Because no day 14 peak-response samples were available, the repertoires could be characterized only after the peak T cell response.

The time point label corresponds to: about 28 days (+/-7) after the second vaccine dose. AZD1222 recipients whose second dose came at about 4 weeks and those whose second dose came at about 12 weeks were combined into one group, since spike-specific TCR depth and breadth did not differ between the two schedules. Vaccinee samples came from UK trials COV001 and COV002, including a single-blind randomized controlled phase 2/3 trial of AZD1222 (ChAdOx1 nCoV-19) in healthy adults. For TCRbeta chain sequencing, PBMC samples from trial participants were taken at day 0 and at day 28 after the second dose. On this clone itself: No cognate antigen has been identified for it. No base quality values were provided; no much bigger clone lies one nucleotide off.

The CDR3 regions of human TCRbeta chains were analyzed by immunosequencing. Per the source publication's procedure: TCRs in the repertoires were compared against a reference library of SARS-CoV-2-specific TCRs that had been generated with the MIRA antigen-specificity platform. Breadth was defined as the fraction of unique TCRs that were SARS-CoV-2-associated. Depth was defined as the fraction of total T cells that were SARS-CoV-2-associated. Each spike-specific TCR was assigned to its reactive spike region and to a CD4 or CD8 class using the MIRA data. Log10-transformed breadth and depth values were compared by one-way ANOVA with Sidak's multiple comparisons tests. Not all clones reach the TCRdb copy of this immuneACCESS table, which keeps in-frame sequences only. Checked studies attribute under half of the gap to unresolved V genes and leave the rest unexplained. The V and J calls and the clone size are those of that table, but D and trimming were determined from the DNA. A total of some 150,000 clones appear in this sample, under 95% of them only once. Jointly, the top ten make up approximately 2% of the sample.

Including cysteine and phenylalanine, the CDR3 has 15 amino acids. Only the CDR3 part of the read is kept: 45 bases, read in frame from the first base. The trim is 5 bases for V and 2 bases for J, with a gap of 13 bases between the germline ends. Per the germline V gene (reference sequence), LNHDA is the CDR1 and SQIVND is the CDR2. Source: peripheral blood, taken 28 days after the second AZD1222 dose. This receptor was taken from an adult who received the AZD1222 COVID-19 vaccine. This sequence uses TRBV19 and TRBJ1-5; a tentative D call is TRBD1 (5 bases match). The sequenced DNA: TGTGCCAGTAGTGGGGGTAGGGCTGGCAATCAGCCCCAGCATTTT. The encoded protein is CASSGGRAGNQPQHF.